The clone carrying this TCR beta chain occurred once. The antigen is undetermined. CDR1 and CDR2 (germline): WNHNN, SYGVQD (reference sequence). After removal of 6 bases from V and 10 bases from J, the junction contained 7 bases not matched to a gene. The CDR3 has 12 residues. The data stem from a study of cytomegalovirus exposure and HLA in healthy donors. Across the whole study: The 120 validation repertoires used the same platform as the roughly 700 first-cohort repertoires (as reported by a later analysis). The study's findings and limits: Cytomegalovirus-associated TCR beta chains were listed, numbering around 150.

The protocol was immunoSEQ multiplex PCR, while the TCRdb copy is restricted to in-frame clones and leaves out a portion. This sample has roughly 84,000 clones, with just over 90% found just once. The sequence was obtained from a man younger than 40 in good health and CMV-seronegative. The chain has TRBV10-1 and TRBJ1-1; 8 bases align to TRBD1. The sequencing input was PBMCs. CDR3 bases: TGCGCCAGCAGCCCCGGGACAGGCGCAGCTTTCTTT. Protein: CASSPGTGAAFF.